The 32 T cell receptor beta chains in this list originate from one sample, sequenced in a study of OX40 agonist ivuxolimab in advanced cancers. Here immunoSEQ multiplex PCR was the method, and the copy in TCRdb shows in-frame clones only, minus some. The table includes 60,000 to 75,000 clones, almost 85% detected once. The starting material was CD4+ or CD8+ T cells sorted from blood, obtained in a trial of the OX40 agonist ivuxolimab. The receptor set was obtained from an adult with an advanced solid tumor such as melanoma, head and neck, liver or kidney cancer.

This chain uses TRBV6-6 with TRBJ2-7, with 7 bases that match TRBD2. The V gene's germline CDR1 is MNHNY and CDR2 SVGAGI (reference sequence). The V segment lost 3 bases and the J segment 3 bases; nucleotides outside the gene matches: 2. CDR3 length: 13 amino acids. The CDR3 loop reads CASSYLADYEQYF. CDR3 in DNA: TGTGCCAGCAGTTATCTAGCGGACTACGAGCAGTACTTC.

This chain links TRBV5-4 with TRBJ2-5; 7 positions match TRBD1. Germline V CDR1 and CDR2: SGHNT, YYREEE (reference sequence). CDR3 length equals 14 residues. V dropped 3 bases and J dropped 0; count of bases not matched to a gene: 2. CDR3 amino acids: CASSSGQNQETQYF. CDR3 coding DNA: TGTGCCAGCAGCTCGGGACAGAACCAAGAGACCCAGTACTTC. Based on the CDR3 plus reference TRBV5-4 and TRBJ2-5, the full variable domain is ETGVTQSPTHLIKTRGQQVTLRCSSQSGHNTVSWYQQALGQGPQFIFQYYREEENGRGNFPPRFSGLQFPNYSSELNVNALELDDSALYLCASSSGQNQETQYFGPGTRLLVL.

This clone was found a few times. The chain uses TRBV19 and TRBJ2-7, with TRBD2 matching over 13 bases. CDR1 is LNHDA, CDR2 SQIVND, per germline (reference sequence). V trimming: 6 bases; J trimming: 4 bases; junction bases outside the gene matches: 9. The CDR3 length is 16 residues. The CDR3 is CASRAGTSGNRYEQYF. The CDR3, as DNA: TGTGCCAGTAGGGCCGGGACTAGCGGGAATCGGTACGAGCAGTACTTC.

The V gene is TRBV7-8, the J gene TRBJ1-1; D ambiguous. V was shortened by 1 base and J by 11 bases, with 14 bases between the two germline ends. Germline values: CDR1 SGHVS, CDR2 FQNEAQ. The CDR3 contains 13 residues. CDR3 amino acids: CASSLEEGTRAFF. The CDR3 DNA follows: TGTGCCAGCAGCTTAGAAGAGGGTACAAGGGCTTTCTTT.

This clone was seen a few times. In DNA, the CDR3 is TGTGCCAGCACGGGCGATAATTCACCCCTCCACTTT. It encodes CASTGDNSPLHF. The rearrangement uses TRBV6-5 and TRBJ1-6; unclear D gene. This CDR3 comprises 12 residues. Trimming left V 7 bases short and J 5 bases short, with 6 bases between. Germline V gene lookup returns CDR1 MNHEY and CDR2 SVGAGI.

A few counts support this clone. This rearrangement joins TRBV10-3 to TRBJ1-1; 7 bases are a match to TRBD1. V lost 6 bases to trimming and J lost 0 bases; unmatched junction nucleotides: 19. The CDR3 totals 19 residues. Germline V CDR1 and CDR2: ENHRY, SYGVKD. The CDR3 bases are TGTGCCATCAGCGGAAATCCCGACAGGGCAGCGTCTCTGAACACTGAAGCTTTCTTT. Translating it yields CAISGNPDRAASLNTEAFF.

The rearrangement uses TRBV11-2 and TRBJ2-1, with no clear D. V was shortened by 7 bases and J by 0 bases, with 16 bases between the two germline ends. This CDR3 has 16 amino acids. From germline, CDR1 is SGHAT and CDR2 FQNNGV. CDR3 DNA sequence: TGTGCCAGCACCCAAACCGGAGCCACCTCCTACAATGAGCAGTTCTTC. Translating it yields CASTQTGATSYNEQFF.

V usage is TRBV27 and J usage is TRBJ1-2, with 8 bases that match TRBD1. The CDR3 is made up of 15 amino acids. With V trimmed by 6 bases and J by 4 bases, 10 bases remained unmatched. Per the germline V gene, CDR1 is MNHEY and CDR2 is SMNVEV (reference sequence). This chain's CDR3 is CASRIGTGPAYGYTF. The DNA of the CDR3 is TGTGCCAGCAGAATTGGGACAGGCCCTGCCTATGGCTACACCTTC.

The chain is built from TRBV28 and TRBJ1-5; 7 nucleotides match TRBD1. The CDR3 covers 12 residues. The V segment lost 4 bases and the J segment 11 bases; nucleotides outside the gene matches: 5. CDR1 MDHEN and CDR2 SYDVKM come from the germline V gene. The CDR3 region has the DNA TGTGCCAGCAGTTCAAGGGGGCAAGCCCAGCATTTT. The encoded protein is CASSSRGQAQHF.

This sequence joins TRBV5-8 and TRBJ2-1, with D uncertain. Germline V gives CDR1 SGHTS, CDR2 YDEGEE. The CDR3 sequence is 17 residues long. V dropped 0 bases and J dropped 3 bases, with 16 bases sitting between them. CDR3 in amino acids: CASSLEPPQAYYNEQFF. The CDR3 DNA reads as TGTGCCAGCAGCTTGGAACCGCCCCAGGCGTACTACAATGAGCAGTTCTTC.

The CDR3 coding sequence is TGTGCCAGCAGCTTTTTGACAGTGGGGGAAGGCTACACCTTC. It translates to CASSFLTVGEGYTF. The chain has TRBV5-6 and TRBJ1-2, with a possible D match to TRBD1 (5 bases). Trimming removed 2 bases at V and 8 bases at J, with 16 bases between. CDR1 SGHDT and CDR2 YYEEEE come from the germline V gene. The CDR3 runs 14 residues.

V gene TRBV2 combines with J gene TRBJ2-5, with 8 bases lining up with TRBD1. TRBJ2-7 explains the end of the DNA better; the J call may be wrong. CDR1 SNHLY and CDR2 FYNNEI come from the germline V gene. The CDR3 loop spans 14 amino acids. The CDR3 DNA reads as TGTGCCAGCAGGAGGGACAGGCCTACCTACGAGCAGTACTTC. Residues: CASRRDRPTYEQYF.

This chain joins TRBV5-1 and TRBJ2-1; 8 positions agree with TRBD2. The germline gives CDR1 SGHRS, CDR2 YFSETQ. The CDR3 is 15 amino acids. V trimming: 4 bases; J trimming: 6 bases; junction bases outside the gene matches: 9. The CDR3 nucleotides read TGCGCCAGCAGCCCGGGACTAGGGAGCTCCAATGAGCAGTTCTTC. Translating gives CASSPGLGSSNEQFF. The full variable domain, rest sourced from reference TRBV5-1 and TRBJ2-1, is KAGVTQTPRYLIKTRGQQVTLSCSPISGHRSVSWYQQTPGQGLQFLFEYFSETQRNKGNFPGRFSGRQFSNSRSEMNVSTLELGDSALYLCASSPGLGSSNEQFFGPGTRLTVL.

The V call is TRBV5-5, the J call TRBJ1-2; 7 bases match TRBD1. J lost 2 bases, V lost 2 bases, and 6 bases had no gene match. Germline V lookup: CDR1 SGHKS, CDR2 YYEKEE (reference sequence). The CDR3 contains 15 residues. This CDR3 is CASSFRGQGNYGYTF. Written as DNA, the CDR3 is TGTGCCAGCAGCTTTAGGGGGCAGGGGAACTATGGCTACACCTTC.

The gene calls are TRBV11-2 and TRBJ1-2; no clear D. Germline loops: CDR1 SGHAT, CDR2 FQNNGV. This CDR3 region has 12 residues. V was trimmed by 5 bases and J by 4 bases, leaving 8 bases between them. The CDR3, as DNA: TGTGCCAGCAGCCTGACGGGCTATGGCTACACCTTC. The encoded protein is CASSLTGYGYTF.

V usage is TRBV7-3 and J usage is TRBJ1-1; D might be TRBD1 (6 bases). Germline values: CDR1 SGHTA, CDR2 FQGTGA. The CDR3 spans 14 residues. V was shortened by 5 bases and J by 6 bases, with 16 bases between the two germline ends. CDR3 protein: CASSPVGGGAEAFF. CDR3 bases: TGTGCCAGCAGCCCCGTCGGGGGCGGGGCTGAAGCTTTCTTT.

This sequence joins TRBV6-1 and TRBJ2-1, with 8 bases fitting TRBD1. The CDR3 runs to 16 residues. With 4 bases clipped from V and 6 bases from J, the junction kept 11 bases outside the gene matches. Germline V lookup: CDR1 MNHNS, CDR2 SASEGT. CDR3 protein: CASSARDRPGGNEQFF. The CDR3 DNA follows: TGTGCCAGCAGTGCCCGGGACAGGCCCGGCGGCAATGAGCAGTTCTTC.

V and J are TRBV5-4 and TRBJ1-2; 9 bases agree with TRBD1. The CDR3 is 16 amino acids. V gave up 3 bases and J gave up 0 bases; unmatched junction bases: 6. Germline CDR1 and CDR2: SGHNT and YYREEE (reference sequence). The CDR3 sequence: CASSSGTGPTNYGYTF. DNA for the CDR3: TGTGCCAGCAGCTCCGGGACAGGGCCCACTAACTATGGCTACACCTTC.

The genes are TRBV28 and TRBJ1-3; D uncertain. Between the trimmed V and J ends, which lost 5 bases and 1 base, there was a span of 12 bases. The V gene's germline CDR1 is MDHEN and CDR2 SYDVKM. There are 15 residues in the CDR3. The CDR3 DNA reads TGTGCCAGCAGTCATATCAGTGGTTCTGGAAACACCATATATTTT. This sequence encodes CASSHISGSGNTIYF.

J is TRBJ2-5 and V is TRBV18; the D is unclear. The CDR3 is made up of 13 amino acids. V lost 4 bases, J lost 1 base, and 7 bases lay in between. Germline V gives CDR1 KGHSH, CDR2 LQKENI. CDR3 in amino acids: CASSLPPQETQYF. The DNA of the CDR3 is TGTGCCAGCTCACTACCCCCCCAAGAGACCCAGTACTTC.

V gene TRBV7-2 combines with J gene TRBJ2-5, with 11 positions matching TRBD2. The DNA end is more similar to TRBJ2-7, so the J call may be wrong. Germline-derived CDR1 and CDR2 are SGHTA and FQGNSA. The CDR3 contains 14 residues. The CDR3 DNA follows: TGTGCCAGCAGCTCCACTAGCGGGAGTTACGAGCAGTACTTC. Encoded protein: CASSSTSGSYEQYF.

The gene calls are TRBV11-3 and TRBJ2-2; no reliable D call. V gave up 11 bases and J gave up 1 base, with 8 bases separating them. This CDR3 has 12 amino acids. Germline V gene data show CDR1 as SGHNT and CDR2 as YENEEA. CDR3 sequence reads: CALGQNTGELFF. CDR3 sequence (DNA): TGTGCCTTAGGGCAGAACACCGGGGAGCTGTTTTTT.

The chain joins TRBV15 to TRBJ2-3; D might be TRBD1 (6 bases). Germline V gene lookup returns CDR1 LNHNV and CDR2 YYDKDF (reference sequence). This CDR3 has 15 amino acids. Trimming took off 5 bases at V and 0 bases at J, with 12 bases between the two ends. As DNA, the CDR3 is TGTGCCACCAGCTCACTCCAGGGGAGCACAGATACGCAGTATTTT. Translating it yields CATSSLQGSTDTQYF.

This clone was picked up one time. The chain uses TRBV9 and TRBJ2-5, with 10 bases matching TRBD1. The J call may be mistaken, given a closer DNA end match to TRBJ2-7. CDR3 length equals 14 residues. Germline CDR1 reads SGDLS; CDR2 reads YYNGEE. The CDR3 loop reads CASSFRDRGYEQYF. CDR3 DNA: TGTGCCAGCAGCTTCCGGGACAGGGGTTACGAGCAGTACTTC.

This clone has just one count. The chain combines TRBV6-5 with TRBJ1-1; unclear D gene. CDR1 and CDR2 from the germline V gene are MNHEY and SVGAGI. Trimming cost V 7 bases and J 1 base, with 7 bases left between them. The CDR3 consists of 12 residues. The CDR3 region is CASTKTNTEAFF. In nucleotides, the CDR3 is TGTGCCAGCACCAAGACGAACACTGAAGCTTTCTTT.

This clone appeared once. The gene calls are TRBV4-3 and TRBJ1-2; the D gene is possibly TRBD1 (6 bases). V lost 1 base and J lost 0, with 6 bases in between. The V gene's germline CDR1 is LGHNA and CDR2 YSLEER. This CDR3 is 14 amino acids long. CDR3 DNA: TGCGCCAGCAGCCAAGGGACAGCTAACTATGGCTACACCTTC. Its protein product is CASSQGTANYGYTF.

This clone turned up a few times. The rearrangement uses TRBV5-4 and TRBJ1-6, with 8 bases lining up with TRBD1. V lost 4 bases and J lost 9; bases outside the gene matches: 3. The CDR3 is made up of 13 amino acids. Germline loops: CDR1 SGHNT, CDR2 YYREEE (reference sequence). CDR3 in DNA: TGTGCCAGCAGCCTTACAGGGGGTTCACCCCTCCACTTT. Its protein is CASSLTGGSPLHF.

This chain's CDR3 is CASSIRDRGSGANVLTF. As DNA, the CDR3 is TGTGCCAGTAGTATTCGGGACAGGGGATCTGGGGCCAACGTCCTGACTTTC. V and J are TRBV19 and TRBJ2-6; 10 bases agree with TRBD1. This CDR3 has 17 amino acids. Germline CDR1 and CDR2: LNHDA and SQIVND (reference sequence). V dropped 3 bases and J dropped 1; count of bases not matched to a gene: 3. Full variable domain (rest looked up from reference TRBV19 and TRBJ2-6): DGGITQSPKYLFRKEGQNVTLSCEQNLNHDAMYWYRQDPGQGLRLIYYSQIVNDFQKGDIAEGYSVSREKKESFPLTVTSAQKNPTAFYLCASSIRDRGSGANVLTFGAGSRLTVL.

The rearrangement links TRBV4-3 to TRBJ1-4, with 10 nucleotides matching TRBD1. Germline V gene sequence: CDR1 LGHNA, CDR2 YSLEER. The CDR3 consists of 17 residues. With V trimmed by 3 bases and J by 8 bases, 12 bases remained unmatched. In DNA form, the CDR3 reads TGCGCCAGCAGCCATCGGGACAGGGGCGAGTTCGGGGAAAAACTGTTTTTT. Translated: CASSHRDRGEFGEKLFF.

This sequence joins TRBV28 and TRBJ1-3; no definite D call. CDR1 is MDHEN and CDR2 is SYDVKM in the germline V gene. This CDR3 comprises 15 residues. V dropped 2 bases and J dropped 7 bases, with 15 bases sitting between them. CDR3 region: CASSLLSGRRNTIYF. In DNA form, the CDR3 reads TGTGCCAGCAGTTTACTTAGCGGACGCCGGAACACCATATATTTT.

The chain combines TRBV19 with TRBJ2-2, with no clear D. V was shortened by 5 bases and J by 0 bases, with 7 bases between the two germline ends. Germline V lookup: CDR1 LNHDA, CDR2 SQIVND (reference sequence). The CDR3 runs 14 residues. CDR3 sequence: CASSWRPNTGELFF. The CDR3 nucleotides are TGTGCCAGTAGTTGGCGGCCGAACACCGGGGAGCTGTTTTTT.

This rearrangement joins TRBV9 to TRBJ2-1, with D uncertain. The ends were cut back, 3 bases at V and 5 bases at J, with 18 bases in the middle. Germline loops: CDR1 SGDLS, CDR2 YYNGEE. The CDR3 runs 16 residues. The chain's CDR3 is CASSAPRARGDNEQFF. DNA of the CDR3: TGTGCCAGCAGCGCCCCCCGGGCCCGAGGCGACAATGAGCAGTTCTTC.